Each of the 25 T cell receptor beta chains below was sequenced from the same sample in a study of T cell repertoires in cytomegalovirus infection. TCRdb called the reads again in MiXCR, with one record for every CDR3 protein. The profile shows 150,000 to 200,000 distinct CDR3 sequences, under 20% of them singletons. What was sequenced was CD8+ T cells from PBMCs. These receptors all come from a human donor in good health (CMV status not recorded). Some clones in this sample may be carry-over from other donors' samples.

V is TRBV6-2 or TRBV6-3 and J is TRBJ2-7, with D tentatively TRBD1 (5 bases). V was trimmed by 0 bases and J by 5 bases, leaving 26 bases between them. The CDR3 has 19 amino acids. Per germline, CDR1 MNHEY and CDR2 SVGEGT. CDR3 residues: CASSYSTDSEQRGVNEQYF. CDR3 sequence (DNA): TGTGCCAGCAGTTACTCCACCGACAGTGAACAAAGGGGTGTGAACGAGCAGTACTTC.

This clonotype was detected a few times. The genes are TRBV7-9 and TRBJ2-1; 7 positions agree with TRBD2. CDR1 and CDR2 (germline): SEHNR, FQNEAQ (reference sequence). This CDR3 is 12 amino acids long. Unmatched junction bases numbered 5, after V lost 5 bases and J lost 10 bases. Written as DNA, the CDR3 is TGTGCCAGCAGCCCCGGGAGGAAAGAGCAGTTCTTC. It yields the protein CASSPGRKEQFF.

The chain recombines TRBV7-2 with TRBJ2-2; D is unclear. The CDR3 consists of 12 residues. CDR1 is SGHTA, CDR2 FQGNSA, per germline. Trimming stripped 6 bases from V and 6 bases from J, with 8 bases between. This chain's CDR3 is CASSPDPGELFF. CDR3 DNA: TGTGCCAGCAGTCCCGACCCCGGGGAGCTGTTTTTT.

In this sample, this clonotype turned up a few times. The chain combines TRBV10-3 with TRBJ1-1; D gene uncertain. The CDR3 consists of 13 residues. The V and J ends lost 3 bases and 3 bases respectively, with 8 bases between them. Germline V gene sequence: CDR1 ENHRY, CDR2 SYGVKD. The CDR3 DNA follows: TGTGCCATCAGTGAATTCGGGGACACTGAAGCTTTCTTT. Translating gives CAISEFGDTEAFF.

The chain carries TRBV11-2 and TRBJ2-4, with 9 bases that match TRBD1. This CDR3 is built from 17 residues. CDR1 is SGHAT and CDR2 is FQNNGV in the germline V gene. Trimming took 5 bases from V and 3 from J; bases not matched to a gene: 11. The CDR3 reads CASSTPGQGRVKNIQYF. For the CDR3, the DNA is TGTGCCAGCAGCACCCCGGGACAGGGAAGGGTCAAAAACATTCAGTACTTC. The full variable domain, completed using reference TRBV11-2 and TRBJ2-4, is EAGVAQSPRYKIIEKRQSVAFWCNPISGHATLYWYQQILGQGPKLLIQFQNNGVVDDSQLPKDRFSAERLKGVDSTLKIQPAKLEDSAVYLCASSTPGQGRVKNIQYFGAGTRLSVL.

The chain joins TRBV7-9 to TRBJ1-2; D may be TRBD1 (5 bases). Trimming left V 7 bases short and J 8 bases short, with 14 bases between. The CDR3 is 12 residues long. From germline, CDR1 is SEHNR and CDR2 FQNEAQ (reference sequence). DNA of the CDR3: TGTGCCAGCATCCCCTTTGGGGGAGGCTACACCTTC. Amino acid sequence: CASIPFGGGYTF.

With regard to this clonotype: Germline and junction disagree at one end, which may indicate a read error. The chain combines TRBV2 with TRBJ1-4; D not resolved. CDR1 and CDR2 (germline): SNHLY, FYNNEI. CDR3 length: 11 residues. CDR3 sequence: CASREGEKLFF. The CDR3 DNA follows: TGTGCCAGCCGTGAAGGTGAAAAACTGTTTTTT.

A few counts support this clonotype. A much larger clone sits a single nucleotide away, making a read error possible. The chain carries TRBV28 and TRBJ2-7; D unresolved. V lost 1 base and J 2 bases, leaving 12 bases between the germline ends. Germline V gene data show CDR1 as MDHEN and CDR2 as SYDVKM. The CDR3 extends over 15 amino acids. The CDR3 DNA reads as TGTGCCAGCAGTTTATCGTGGACGTTTGCCTACGAGCAGTACTTC. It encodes CASSLSWTFAYEQYF.

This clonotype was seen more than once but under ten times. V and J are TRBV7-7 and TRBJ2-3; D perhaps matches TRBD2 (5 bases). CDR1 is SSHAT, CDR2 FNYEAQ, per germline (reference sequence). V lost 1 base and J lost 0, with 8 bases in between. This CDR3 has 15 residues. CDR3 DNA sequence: TGTGCCAGCAGCTTAGGAGGGAGAAGCACAGATACGCAGTATTTT. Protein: CASSLGGRSTDTQYF.

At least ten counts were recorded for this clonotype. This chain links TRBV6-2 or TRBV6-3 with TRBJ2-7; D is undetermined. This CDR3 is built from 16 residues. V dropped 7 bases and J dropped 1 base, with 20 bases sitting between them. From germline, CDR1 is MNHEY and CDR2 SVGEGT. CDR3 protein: CASTDVDPSESYEQYF. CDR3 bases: TGTGCCAGCACCGACGTTGATCCTTCTGAATCCTACGAGCAGTACTTC.

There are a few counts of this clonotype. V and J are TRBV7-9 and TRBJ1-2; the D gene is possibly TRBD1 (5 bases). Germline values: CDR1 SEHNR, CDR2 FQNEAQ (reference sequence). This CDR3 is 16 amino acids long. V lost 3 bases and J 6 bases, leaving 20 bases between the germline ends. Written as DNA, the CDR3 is TGTGCCAGCAGCTTGGGACCAGGAAAACCACCACATGGCTACACCTTC. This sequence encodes CASSLGPGKPPHGYTF.

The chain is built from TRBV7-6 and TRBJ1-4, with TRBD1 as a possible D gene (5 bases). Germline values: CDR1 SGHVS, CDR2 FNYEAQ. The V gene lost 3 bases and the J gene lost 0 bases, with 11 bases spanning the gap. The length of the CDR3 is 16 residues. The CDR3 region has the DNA TGTGCCAGCAGCTTCCGGGGCGATTCAACTAATGAAAAACTGTTTTTT. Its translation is CASSFRGDSTNEKLFF.

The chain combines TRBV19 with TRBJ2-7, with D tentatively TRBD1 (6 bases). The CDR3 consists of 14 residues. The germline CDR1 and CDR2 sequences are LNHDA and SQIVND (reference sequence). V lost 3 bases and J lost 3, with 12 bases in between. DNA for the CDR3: TGTGCCAGTAGTATCTCACAGGGTGACTACGAGCAGTACTTC. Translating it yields CASSISQGDYEQYF.

DNA for the CDR3: TGCAGTGCTAGAGATCAAGCGGGAGTAGGATACAATGAGCAGTTCTTC. Encoded protein: CSARDQAGVGYNEQFF. The gene calls are TRBV20-1 and TRBJ2-1, with 8 bases fitting TRBD2. The CDR3 sequence is 16 residues long. Germline assignment: CDR1 DFQATT and CDR2 SNEGSKA (reference sequence). Losses at the gene ends were 0 bases for V and 4 bases for J; bases not matched to a gene: 8.

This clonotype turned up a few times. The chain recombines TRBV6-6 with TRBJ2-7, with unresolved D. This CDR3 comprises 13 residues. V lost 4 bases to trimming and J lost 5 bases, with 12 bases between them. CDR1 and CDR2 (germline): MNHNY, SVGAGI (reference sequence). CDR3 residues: CASSWPLVHEQYF. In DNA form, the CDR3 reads TGTGCCAGCAGTTGGCCTCTAGTCCACGAGCAGTACTTC.

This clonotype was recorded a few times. The CDR3 coding sequence is TGTGCCAGTAGTATTGGCAGGCTCACTGAAGCTTTCTTT. Its protein product is CASSIGRLTEAFF. The chain carries TRBV19 and TRBJ1-1; D not certain. CDR3 size: 13 residues. The V gene's germline CDR1 is LNHDA and CDR2 SQIVND (reference sequence). The V and J ends lost 3 bases and 4 bases respectively, with 9 bases between them.

The CDR3 DNA sequence: TGTGCCAGCAGCTTAGCCGGACTAGACAATGAGCAGTTCTTC. The encoded protein is CASSLAGLDNEQFF. V gene TRBV7-9 combines with J gene TRBJ2-1, with TRBD2 matching 7 bases. The germline V gene has CDR1 SEHNR and CDR2 FQNEAQ (reference sequence). The CDR3 totals 14 residues. With V trimmed by 0 bases and J by 5 bases, 1 base remained unmatched.

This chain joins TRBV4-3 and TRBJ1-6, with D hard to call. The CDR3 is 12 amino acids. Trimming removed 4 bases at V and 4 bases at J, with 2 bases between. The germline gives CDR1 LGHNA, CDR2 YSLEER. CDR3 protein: CASSLYNSPLHF. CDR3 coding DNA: TGCGCCAGCAGCCTTTATAATTCACCCCTCCACTTT.

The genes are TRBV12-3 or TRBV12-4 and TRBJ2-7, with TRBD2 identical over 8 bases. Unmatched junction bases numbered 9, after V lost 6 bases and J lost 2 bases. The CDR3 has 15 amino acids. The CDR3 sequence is CASRHSGTKTYEQYF. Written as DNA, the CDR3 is TGTGCCAGCAGACATAGCGGGACCAAGACCTACGAGCAGTACTTC.

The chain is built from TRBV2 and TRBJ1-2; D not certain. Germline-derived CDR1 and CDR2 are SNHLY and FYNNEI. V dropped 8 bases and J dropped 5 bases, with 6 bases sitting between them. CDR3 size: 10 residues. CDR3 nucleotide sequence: TGTGCCAGCTTTGTATATGGCTACACCTTC. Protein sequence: CASFVYGYTF.

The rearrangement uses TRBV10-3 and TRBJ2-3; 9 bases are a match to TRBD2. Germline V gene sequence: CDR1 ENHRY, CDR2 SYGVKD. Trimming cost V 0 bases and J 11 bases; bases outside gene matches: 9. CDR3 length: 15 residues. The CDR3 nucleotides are TGTGCCATCAGTGAGTCGGGACTAGCCTCCTTAGAGCAGTATTTT. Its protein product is CAISESGLASLEQYF.

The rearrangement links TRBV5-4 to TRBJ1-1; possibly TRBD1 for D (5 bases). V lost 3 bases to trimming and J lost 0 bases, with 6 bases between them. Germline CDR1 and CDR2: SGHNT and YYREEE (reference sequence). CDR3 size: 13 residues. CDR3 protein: CASSWGLNTEAFF. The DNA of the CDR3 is TGTGCCAGCAGCTGGGGGTTGAACACTGAAGCTTTCTTT.

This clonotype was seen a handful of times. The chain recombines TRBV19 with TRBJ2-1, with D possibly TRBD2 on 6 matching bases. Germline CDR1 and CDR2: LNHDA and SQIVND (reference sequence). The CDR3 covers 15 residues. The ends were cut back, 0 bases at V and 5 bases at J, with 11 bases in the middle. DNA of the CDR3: TGTGCCAGTAGTATAGATGGCGGGGCTGACAATGAGCAGTTCTTC. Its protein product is CASSIDGGADNEQFF.

For the CDR3, the DNA is TGTGCCAGCAGCTTAGTCCCTTCATATGAGCAGTTCTTC. Its translation: CASSLVPSYEQFF. V usage is TRBV7-2 and J usage is TRBJ2-1; no firm D call. Germline V gene sequence: CDR1 SGHTA, CDR2 FQGNSA. This CDR3 has 13 amino acids. V dropped 1 base and J dropped 8 bases, with 9 bases sitting between them.

CDR3 DNA: TGTGCCAGCAGGCCGGAGAGCTCCTACGAGCAGTACTTC. This sequence encodes CASRPESSYEQYF. The chain combines TRBV12-3 or TRBV12-4 with TRBJ2-7; D gene uncertain. The CDR3 is 13 amino acids. V shed 6 bases and J shed 0 bases, with 9 bases lying between them.